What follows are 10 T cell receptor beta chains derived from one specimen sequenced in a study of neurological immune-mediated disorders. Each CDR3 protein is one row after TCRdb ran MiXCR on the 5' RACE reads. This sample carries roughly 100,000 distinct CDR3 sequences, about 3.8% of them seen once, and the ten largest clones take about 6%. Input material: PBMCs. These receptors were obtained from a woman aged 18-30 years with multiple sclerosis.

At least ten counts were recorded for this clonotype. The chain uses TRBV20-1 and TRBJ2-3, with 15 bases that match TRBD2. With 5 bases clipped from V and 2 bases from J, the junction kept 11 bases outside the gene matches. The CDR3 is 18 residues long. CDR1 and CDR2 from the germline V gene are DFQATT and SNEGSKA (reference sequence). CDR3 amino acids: CSAAPGLAGGKFTDTQYF. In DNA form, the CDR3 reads TGCAGTGCTGCACCGGGACTAGCGGGAGGAAAATTCACAGATACGCAGTATTTT.

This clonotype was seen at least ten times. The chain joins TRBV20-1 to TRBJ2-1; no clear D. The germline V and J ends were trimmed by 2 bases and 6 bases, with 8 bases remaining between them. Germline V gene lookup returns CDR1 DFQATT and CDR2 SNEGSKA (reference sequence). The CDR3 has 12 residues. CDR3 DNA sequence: TGCAGTGCTAGATATGACGGCAATGAGCAGTTCTTC. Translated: CSARYDGNEQFF.

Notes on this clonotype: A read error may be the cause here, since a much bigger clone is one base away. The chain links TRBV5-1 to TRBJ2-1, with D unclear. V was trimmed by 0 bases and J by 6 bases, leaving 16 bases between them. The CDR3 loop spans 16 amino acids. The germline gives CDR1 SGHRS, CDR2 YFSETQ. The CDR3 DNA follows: TGCGCCAGCAGCTTGGGCGATATCCCTGATAGCAATGAGCAGTTCTTC. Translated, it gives CASSLGDIPDSNEQFF. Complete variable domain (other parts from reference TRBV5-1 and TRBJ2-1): KAGVTQTPRYLIKTRGQQVTLSCSPISGHRSVSWYQQTPGQGLQFLFEYFSETQRNKGNFPGRFSGRQFSNSRSEMNVSTLELGDSALYLCASSLGDIPDSNEQFFGPGTRLTVL.

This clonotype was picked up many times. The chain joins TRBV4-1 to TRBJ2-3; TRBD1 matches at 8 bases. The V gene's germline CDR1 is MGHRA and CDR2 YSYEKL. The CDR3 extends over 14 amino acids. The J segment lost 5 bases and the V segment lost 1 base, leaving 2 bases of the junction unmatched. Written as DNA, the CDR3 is TGCGCCAGCAGCCAAGCAGGGGGCCAAGATACGCAGTATTTT. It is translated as CASSQAGGQDTQYF.

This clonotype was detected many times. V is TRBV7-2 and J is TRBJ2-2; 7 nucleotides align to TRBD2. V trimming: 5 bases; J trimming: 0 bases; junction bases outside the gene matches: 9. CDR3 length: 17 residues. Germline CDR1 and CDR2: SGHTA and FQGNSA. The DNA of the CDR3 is TGTGCCAGCAGCGCCGTAGCGGGTATCGCGAACACCGGGGAGCTGTTTTTT. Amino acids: CASSAVAGIANTGELFF.

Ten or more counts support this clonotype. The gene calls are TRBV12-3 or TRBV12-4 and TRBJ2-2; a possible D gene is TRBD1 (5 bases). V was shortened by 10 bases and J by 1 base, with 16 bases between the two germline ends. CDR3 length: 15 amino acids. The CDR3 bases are TGTGCCAACCTTATAGGGGTAGGGAACACCGGGGAGCTGTTTTTT. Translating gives CANLIGVGNTGELFF.

In DNA, the CDR3 is TGTGCCAGCAGCTTAGTGACTAGCGGGACCGGGGAGCTGTTTTTT. It translates to CASSLVTSGTGELFF. The chain has TRBV7-9 and TRBJ2-2; TRBD2 agrees at 10 bases. J was trimmed by 5 bases and V by 1 base; bases with no gene match: 1. Germline CDR1 and CDR2: SEHNR and FQNEAQ (reference sequence). The CDR3 runs to 15 residues.

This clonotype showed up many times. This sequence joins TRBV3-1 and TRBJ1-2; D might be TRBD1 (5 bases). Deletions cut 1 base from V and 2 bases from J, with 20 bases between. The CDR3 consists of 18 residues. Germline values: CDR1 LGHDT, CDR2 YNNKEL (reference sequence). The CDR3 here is CASSQGWAGASGNYGYTF. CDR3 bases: TGTGCCAGCAGCCAAGGGTGGGCCGGGGCGAGTGGAAACTATGGCTACACCTTC.

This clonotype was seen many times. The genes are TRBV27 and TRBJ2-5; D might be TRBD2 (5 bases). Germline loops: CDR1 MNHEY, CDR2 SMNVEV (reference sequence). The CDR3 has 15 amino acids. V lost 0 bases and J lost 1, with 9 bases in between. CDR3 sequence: CASSLSSGLQETQYF. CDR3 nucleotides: TGTGCCAGCAGTTTATCCTCCGGACTCCAAGAGACCCAGTACTTC.

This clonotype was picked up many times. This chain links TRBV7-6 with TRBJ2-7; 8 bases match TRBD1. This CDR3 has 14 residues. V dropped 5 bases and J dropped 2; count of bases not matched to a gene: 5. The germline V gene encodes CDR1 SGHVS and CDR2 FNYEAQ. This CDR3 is CASSGEQGAYEQYF. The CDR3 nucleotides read TGTGCCAGCAGCGGTGAACAGGGGGCCTACGAGCAGTACTTC.